This T cell receptor (beta chain) comes out of a study of cytotoxic CD8 clonotypes in ibrutinib-treated CLL. Study as a whole: The response samples were taken once patients had been treated for a median of about 12 months, range 6 to 36. Averaging across samples gave about 230,000 productive templates and more than 80,000 productive rearrangements. The study, taken as a whole, reports: Clonality increased at ibrutinib response and stayed stable in sustained remission. At progression, however, it fell back toward baseline.

Sequencing was performed with immunoSEQ multiplex PCR; in TCRdb, only in-frame clones are kept and a portion is missing. Among a few thousand clones listed, roughly 70% were seen once. Cryopreserved PBMCs yielded around 2.1 micrograms of genomic DNA for TCR beta libraries. Concerning this clone: The target antigen is unknown.

This receptor was taken from a human donor with chronic lymphocytic leukemia. The material sequenced was PBMCs, taken before ibrutinib treatment.

CDR3 nucleotide sequence: TGTGCCAGCAGTTACGGGGTGGTTCGAGAGGCCCTCCACTTT. Its protein is CASSYGVVREALHF. V gene TRBV6-5 combines with J gene TRBJ1-6, with D uncertain. The CDR3 consists of 14 residues. The germline gives CDR1 MNHEY, CDR2 SVGAGI. V lost 2 bases, J lost 14 bases, and 16 bases lay in between.